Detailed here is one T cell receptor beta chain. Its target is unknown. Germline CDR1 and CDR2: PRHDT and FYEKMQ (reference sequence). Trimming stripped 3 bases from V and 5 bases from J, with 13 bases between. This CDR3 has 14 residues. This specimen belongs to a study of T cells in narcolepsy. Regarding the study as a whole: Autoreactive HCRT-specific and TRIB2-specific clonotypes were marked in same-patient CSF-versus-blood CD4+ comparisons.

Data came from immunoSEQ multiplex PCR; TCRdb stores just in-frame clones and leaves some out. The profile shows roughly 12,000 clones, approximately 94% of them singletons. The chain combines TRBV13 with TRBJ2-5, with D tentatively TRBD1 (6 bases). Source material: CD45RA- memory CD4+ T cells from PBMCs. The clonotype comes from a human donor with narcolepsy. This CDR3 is CASSFPGRGETQYF. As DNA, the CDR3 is TGTGCCAGCAGCTTTCCAGGAAGGGGGGAGACCCAGTACTTC.